Listed here are 18 T cell receptor beta chains from one sample, sequenced in a study of cytomegalovirus exposure and HLA in healthy donors. The study ran its PCR with 60 Vbeta and 13 Jbeta primers. Clones were read by immunoSEQ multiplex PCR, and TCRdb kept only the in-frame ones, dropping some. The sample carries 100,000 to 150,000 clones, approximately 85% recorded once. The material sequenced was PBMCs. The origin of the receptors is a boy between 10 and 17 years old in good health and CMV-seronegative.

A word on this clone: The identical CDR3 is also encoded by other nucleotide sequences in the sample. The chain links TRBV7-8 to TRBJ2-2; 13 bases are shared with TRBD2. Germline CDR1 is SGHVS and CDR2 is FQNEAQ. The V gene end was trimmed by 3 bases and the J gene end by 5 bases; junction bases not matched to a gene: 9. This CDR3 contains 18 residues. DNA for the CDR3: TGTGCCAGCAGCTTGGGACTAGCGGGAACCCGGGGTACCGGGGAGCTGTTTTTT. Translation gives CASSLGLAGTRGTGELFF.

This sequence joins TRBV6-1 and TRBJ2-5, with TRBD1 as a possible D gene (5 bases). V was shortened by 0 bases and J by 5 bases, with 13 bases between the two germline ends. CDR1 MNHNS and CDR2 SASEGT come from the germline V gene. This CDR3 region has 15 residues. CDR3 DNA sequence: TGTGCCAGCAGTGAAGCGGTACTTGCAGGGGAGACCCAGTACTTC. This sequence encodes CASSEAVLAGETQYF.

This chain uses TRBV27 with TRBJ2-2; 7 positions match TRBD1. CDR3 length: 13 residues. Germline trimming cut 7 bases from V and 5 bases from J; bases unmatched to any gene: 4. Germline V gene data show CDR1 as MNHEY and CDR2 as SMNVEV (reference sequence). CDR3 in DNA: TGTGCCAGCACCGCGACAGGGACCGGGGAGCTGTTTTTT. Protein sequence: CASTATGTGELFF.

The gene calls are TRBV5-1 and TRBJ2-3, with 7 nucleotides matching TRBD2. This CDR3 contains 16 residues. V lost 2 bases and J lost 7; bases outside the gene matches: 13. Germline V CDR1 and CDR2: SGHRS, YFSETQ. The CDR3 region is CASSLEPASLANTQYF. The DNA for the CDR3 is TGCGCCAGCAGCTTAGAGCCCGCCTCACTAGCGAATACGCAGTATTTT.

This clone showed up just once. In DNA, the CDR3 is TGTGCCAGCAGTGAGGAGACAGGGGGCTACAATGAGCAGTTCTTC. It is translated as CASSEETGGYNEQFF. This chain connects TRBV6-4 to TRBJ2-1; TRBD1 matches at 9 bases. The CDR3 spans 15 residues. Trimming at V came to 3 bases and at J to 3 bases, leaving 3 bases not matched to a gene. Germline CDR1 and CDR2: MRHNA and SNTAGT.

Remarks on this clone: At one of its ends the junction is not consistent with the germline gene, which may arise from a read error. The V call is TRBV15, the J call TRBJ2-3; TRBD2 matches 10 bases. The CDR3 runs 14 residues. From germline, CDR1 is LNHNV and CDR2 YYDKDF (reference sequence). The CDR3 protein is CAAGTSVSTDTRYF. CDR3 nucleotide sequence: TGTGCCGCCGGGACTAGCGTCAGCACAGATACGCGGTATTTT. Variable domain in full (rest from reference TRBV15 and TRBJ2-3): DAMVIQNPRYQVTQFGKPVTLSCSQTLNHNVMYWYQQKSSQAPKLLFHYYDKDFNNEADTPDNFQSRRPNTSFCFLDIRSPGLGDTAMYLCAAGTSVSTDTRYFGPGTRLTVL.

The chain has TRBV25-1 and TRBJ2-5; D might be TRBD1 (7 bases). Trimming removed 3 bases from V and 4 bases from J, with 15 bases in between. The CDR3 has 15 amino acids. Germline V CDR1 and CDR2: MGHDK, SYGVNS. CDR3 DNA: TGTGCCAGCAGTGACGGAGGGGACAGCGGAGAGACCCAGTACTTC. Amino acid sequence: CASSDGGDSGETQYF.

The chain uses TRBV4-2 and TRBJ2-7; D perhaps matches TRBD1 (8 bases). Between the trimmed V and J ends, which lost 4 bases and 3 bases, there was a span of 16 bases. CDR1 is LGHNA, CDR2 YNFKEQ, per germline. CDR3 length equals 15 residues. CDR3 nucleotide sequence: TGTGCCAGCAGCCCTCTACAGGGGGGGGGCTACGAGCAGTACTTC. It encodes CASSPLQGGGYEQYF.

This chain uses TRBV5-1 with TRBJ1-1; D is unclear. CDR1 is SGHRS, CDR2 YFSETQ, per germline. The length of the CDR3 is 15 residues. V was pared by 0 bases and J by 1 base, with 10 bases between. DNA of the CDR3: TGCGCCAGCAGCTTGGATAATCGGAGGAACACTGAAGCTTTCTTT. This translates into CASSLDNRRNTEAFF.

The gene calls are TRBV29-1 and TRBJ2-4; 9 nucleotides agree with TRBD2. The CDR3 extends over 14 amino acids. Trimming took 4 bases from V and 4 from J; bases not matched to a gene: 5. Germline values: CDR1 SQVTM, CDR2 ANQGSEA. CDR3 sequence: CSVVGSGGKNIQYF. CDR3 DNA: TGCAGCGTTGTCGGGAGCGGGGGGAAAAACATTCAGTACTTC.

The V and J genes are TRBV19 and TRBJ1-5, with TRBD1 matching 7 bases. V dropped 6 bases and J dropped 0; count of bases not matched to a gene: 8. Germline values: CDR1 LNHDA, CDR2 SQIVND (reference sequence). The CDR3 consists of 16 residues. For the CDR3, the DNA is TGTGCCAGTAGGGGCAGGGGGTTAGATAGCAATCAGCCCCAGCATTTT. Its protein is CASRGRGLDSNQPQHF. Variable domain in full (rest from reference TRBV19 and TRBJ1-5): DGGITQSPKYLFRKEGQNVTLSCEQNLNHDAMYWYRQDPGQGLRLIYYSQIVNDFQKGDIAEGYSVSREKKESFPLTVTSAQKNPTAFYLCASRGRGLDSNQPQHFGDGTRLSIL.

This clone was seen once. The chain is built from TRBV4-1 and TRBJ2-7, with D tentatively TRBD2 (5 bases). The CDR3 covers 15 residues. Germline CDR1 reads MGHRA; CDR2 reads YSYEKL. The germline V and J ends were trimmed by 6 bases and 2 bases, with 17 bases remaining between them. The CDR3 DNA sequence: TGCGCCAGCAGTCACCCGGTGGAGGCAACCTACGAGCAGTACTTC. It encodes CASSHPVEATYEQYF.

The chain combines TRBV7-2 with TRBJ1-1; D is undetermined. This CDR3 has 15 residues. The ends were cut back, 4 bases at V and 3 bases at J, with 15 bases in the middle. CDR1 is SGHTA, CDR2 FQGNSA, per germline. The CDR3 DNA reads TGTGCCAGCAGCTCCCAAGGGAGGATGGACACTGAAGCTTTCTTT. Translation gives CASSSQGRMDTEAFF.

V is TRBV4-3 and J is TRBJ2-1, with a weak D call TRBD1 (5 bases). Germline-derived CDR1 and CDR2 are LGHNA and YSLEER. The CDR3 sequence is 15 residues long. Trimming cost V 4 bases and J 7 bases, with 17 bases left between them. CDR3 residues: CASSPGQLVLNEQFF. The CDR3 bases are TGCGCCAGCAGCCCAGGACAACTCGTCTTGAATGAGCAGTTCTTC.

The chain joins TRBV7-9 to TRBJ2-5; tentative D call: TRBD1 (6 bases). Looked up from germline, CDR1 is SEHNR and CDR2 is FQNEAQ (reference sequence). With 3 bases removed from V and 9 bases from J, the gap between germline ends came to 14 bases. The CDR3 has 13 residues. For the CDR3, the DNA is TGTGCCAGCAGCTTGGCAGGGGCTGGGGCCCAGTACTTC. Its protein is CASSLAGAGAQYF.

The chain is built from TRBV19 and TRBJ2-5; D remains ambiguous. Germline values: CDR1 LNHDA, CDR2 SQIVND (reference sequence). This CDR3 comprises 12 residues. Trimming took off 3 bases at V and 7 bases at J, with 9 bases between the two ends. CDR3 sequence: CASSIGSGTQYF. DNA of the CDR3: TGTGCCAGTAGTATTGGTTCCGGGACCCAGTACTTC.

The CDR3 sequence: CASSLEPGMNEQYF. CDR3 bases: TGTGCCAGCAGCTTAGAACCAGGGATGAACGAGCAGTACTTC. This chain joins TRBV7-6 and TRBJ2-7, with D perhaps matching TRBD1 (5 bases). V dropped 1 base and J dropped 5 bases, with 12 bases sitting between them. The V gene's germline CDR1 is SGHVS and CDR2 FNYEAQ. This CDR3 is built from 14 residues.

The chain has TRBV7-9 and TRBJ2-5; TRBD1 matches at 9 bases. CDR3 length: 15 residues. V shed 1 base and J 5 bases; nucleotides not matched to a gene: 5. In germline, CDR1 is SEHNR, CDR2 FQNEAQ (reference sequence). CDR3: CASSLGDRDWETQYF. CDR3 in DNA: TGTGCCAGCAGCTTAGGGGACAGGGATTGGGAGACCCAGTACTTC.